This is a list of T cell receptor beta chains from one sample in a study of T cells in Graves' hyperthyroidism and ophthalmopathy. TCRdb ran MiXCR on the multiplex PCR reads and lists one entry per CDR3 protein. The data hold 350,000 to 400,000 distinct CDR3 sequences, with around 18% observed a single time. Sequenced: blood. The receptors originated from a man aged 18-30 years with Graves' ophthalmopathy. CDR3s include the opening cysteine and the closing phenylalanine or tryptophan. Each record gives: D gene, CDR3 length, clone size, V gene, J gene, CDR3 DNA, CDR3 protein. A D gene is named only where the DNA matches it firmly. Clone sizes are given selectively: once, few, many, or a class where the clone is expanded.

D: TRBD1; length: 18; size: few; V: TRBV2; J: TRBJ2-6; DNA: TGTGCCAGCAGTCCTCCGGGACAGGGGGACTCTGGGGCCAACGTCCTGACTTTC; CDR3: CASSPPGQGDSGANVLTF
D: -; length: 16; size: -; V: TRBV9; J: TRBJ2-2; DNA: TGTGCCAGCAGCGTAGATCAGGGAATCAACACCGGGGAGCTGTTTTTT; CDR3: CASSVDQGINTGELFF
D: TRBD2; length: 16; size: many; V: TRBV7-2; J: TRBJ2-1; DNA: TGTGCCAGCAGCTCCGCGGGGCTCCCGGGGGGGAATGAGCAGTTCTTC; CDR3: CASSSAGLPGGNEQFF
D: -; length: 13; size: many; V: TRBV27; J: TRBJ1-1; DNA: TGTGCCAGCAGTTTAAGAGGGTTCACTGAAGCTTTCTTT; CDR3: CASSLRGFTEAFF
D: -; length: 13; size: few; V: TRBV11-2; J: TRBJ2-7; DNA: TGTGCCAGCGACCGGGTGGGGTCCCACGAGCAGTACTTC; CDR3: CASDRVGSHEQYF
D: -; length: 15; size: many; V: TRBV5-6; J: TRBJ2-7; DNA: TGTGCCAGCAGCCCGAGCCAGGGATGGATGGGCGAGCAGTACTTC; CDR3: CASSPSQGWMGEQYF
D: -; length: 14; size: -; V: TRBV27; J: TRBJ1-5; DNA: TGTGCCAGCAGTAACTCAGGGCGGGGCCAGCCCCAGCATTTT; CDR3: CASSNSGRGQPQHF
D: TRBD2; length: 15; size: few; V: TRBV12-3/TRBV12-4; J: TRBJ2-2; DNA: TGTGCCAGCGCCGCCGGAGCGGGGGGCACCGGGGAGCTGTTTTTT; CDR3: CASAAGAGGTGELFF
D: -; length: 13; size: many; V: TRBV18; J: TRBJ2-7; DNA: TGTGCCAGCTCACAATCTTCAACCTACGAGCAGTACTTC; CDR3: CASSQSSTYEQYF
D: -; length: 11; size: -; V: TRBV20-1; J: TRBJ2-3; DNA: TGCAGTGCTAGAGTTGTGGATACGCAGTATTTT; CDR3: CSARVVDTQYF
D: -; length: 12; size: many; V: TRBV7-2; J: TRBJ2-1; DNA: TGTGCCAGCAGCGCGGTTGATTATGAGCAGTTCTTC; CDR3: CASSAVDYEQFF
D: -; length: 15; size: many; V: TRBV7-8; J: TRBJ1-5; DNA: TGTGCCAGCAGCTTCGACGACAGCGACAATCAGCCCCAGCATTTT; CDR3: CASSFDDSDNQPQHF
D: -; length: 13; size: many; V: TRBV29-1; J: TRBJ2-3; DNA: TGCAGCGTTGAACCCAGGGGTACAGATACGCAGTATTTT; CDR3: CSVEPRGTDTQYF
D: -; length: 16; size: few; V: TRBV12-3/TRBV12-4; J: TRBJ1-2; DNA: TGTGCCAGCGCCCCTATATGGGGCTCCTCTCAGGACGGCTACACCTTC; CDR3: CASAPIWGSSQDGYTF
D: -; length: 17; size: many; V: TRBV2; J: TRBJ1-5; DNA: TGTGCCAGCAGTGAACCGCCCGGGTGGGGGAGCAATCAGCCCCAGCATTTT; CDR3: CASSEPPGWGSNQPQHF
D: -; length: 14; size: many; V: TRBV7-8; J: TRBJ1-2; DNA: TGTGCCACAACCCCAGTAGGGGTCTCCTATGGCTACACCTTC; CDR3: CATTPVGVSYGYTF
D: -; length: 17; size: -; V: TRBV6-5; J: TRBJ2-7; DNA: TGTGCCAGCAGTTACGCGGGACTTTCGAAGGATTCCTACGAGCAGTACTTC; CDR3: CASSYAGLSKDSYEQYF
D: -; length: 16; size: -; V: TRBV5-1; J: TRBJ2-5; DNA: TGCGCCAGCAGACCAGAACTTGCTAGCGCGGGGAAGACCCAGTACTTC; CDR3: CASRPELASAGKTQYF
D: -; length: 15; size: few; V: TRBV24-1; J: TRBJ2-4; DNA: TGTGCCACCAGTGATGGGGGGTCTTCGAGGAACATTCAGTACTTC; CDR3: CATSDGGSSRNIQYF
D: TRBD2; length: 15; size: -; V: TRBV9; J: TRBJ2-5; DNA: TGTGCCATCCTGTCGGGGCGGGGGTACCAAGAGACCCAGTACTTC; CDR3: CAILSGRGYQETQYF
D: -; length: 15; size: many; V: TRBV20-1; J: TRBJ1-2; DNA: TGCAGTGCTAGGGCGGTCCAGGCGGCCGAGAGTGGCTACACCTTC; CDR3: CSARAVQAAESGYTF
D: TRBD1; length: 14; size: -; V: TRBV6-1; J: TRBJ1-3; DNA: TGTGCCAGCAGGGCCGGGACAGGGGGGAACACCATATATTTT; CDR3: CASRAGTGGNTIYF
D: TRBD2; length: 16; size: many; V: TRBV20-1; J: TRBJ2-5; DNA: TGCAGTGCTCCCAGACTAGCGGGGGGGTATCAAGAGACCCAGTACTTC; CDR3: CSAPRLAGGYQETQYF
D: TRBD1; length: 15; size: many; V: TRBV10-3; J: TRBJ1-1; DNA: TGTGCCATCAGTAAACAGGGGGCAGGGGGCACTGAAGCTTTCTTT; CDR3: CAISKQGAGGTEAFF
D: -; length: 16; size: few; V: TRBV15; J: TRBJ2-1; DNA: TGTGCCACCAGCAGGCCTCACAGAAGCTCCTACAATGAGCAGTTCTTC; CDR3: CATSRPHRSSYNEQFF
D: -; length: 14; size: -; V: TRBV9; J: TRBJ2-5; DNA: TGTGCCAGCAGCGAGGCCGGGGCAGTAGAGACCCAGTACTTC; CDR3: CASSEAGAVETQYF
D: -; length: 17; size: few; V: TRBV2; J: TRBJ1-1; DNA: TGTGCCAGCACCCCCGGGCCAGGTCAGGAGATGAACACTGAAGCTTTCTTT; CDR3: CASTPGPGQEMNTEAFF
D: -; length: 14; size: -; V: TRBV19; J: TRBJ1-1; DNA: TGTGCCAGTAGTATACGGGGTTCGGGCACTGAAGCTTTCTTT; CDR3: CASSIRGSGTEAFF
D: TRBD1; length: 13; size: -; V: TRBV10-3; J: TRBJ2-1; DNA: TGTGCCATTCGGGACAGGGGCAACAATGAGCAGTTCTTC; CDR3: CAIRDRGNNEQFF
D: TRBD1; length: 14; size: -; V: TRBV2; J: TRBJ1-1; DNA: TGTGCCAGCGGTCGGACAGGGGTCGGGACTGAAGCTTTCTTT; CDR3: CASGRTGVGTEAFF
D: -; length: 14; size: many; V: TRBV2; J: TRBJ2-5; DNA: TGTGCCAGCAGTCAAGGGGGGCGCCAAGAGACCCAGTACTTC; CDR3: CASSQGGRQETQYF
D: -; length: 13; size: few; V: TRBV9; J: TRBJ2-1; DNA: TGTGCCAGCAGCGTAGTGGAAGGGGATGAGCAGTTCTTC; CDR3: CASSVVEGDEQFF
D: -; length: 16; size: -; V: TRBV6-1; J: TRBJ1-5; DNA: TGTGCCAGCAGTGAACCTGTTTGGCAGGGTCATCAGCCCCAGCATTTT; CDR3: CASSEPVWQGHQPQHF
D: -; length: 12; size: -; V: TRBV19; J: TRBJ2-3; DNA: TGTGCCAGTAGTATAGATCCAGATACGCAGTATTTT; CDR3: CASSIDPDTQYF
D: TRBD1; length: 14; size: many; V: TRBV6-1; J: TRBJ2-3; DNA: TGTGCCAGCAGTTTCGGGACAGGCACAGATACGCAGTATTTT; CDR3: CASSFGTGTDTQYF
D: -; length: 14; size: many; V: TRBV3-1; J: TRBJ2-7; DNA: TGTGCCAGCAGCCAAGTTGTCGGTTCCTACGAGCAGTACTTC; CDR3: CASSQVVGSYEQYF
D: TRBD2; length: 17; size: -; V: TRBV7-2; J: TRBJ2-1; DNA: TGTGCCAGCAGCGCTACTGGAGCTAGCGGGGGGCGGGGTGAGCAGTTCTTC; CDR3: CASSATGASGGRGEQFF
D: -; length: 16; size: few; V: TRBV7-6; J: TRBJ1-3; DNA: TGTGCCAGCAGCTTAGTAGGGAGAACCTCTGGAAACACCATATATTTT; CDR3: CASSLVGRTSGNTIYF
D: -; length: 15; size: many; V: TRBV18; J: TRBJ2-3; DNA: TGTGCCAGCTCACCACCGAAGGGCTTCACAGATACGCAGTATTTT; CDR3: CASSPPKGFTDTQYF
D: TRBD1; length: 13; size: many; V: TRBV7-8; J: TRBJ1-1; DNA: TGTGCCAGCAGCTCGGGACAGTCCACTGAAGCTTTCTTT; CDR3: CASSSGQSTEAFF
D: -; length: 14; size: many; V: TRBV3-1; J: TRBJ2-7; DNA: TGTGCCAGCAGCCAAGCTACTTCTAGTGCCGAGCAGTACTTC; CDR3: CASSQATSSAEQYF
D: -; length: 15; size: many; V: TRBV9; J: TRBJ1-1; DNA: TGTGCCAGCAGCGTAGGGGGGGCCTTGAACACTGAAGCTTTCTTT; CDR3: CASSVGGALNTEAFF
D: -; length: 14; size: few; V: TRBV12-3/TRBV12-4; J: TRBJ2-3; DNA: TGTGCCAGCAGTTCATGGGACGAGCGAGATACGCAGTATTTT; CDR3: CASSSWDERDTQYF
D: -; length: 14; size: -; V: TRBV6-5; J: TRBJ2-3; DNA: TGTGCCAGCAGTTACAGGGCAGAGACAGATACGCAGTATTTT; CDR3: CASSYRAETDTQYF
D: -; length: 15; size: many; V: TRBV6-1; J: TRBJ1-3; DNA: TGTGCCAGCAGTTCCCTCGGGATTACTGGAAACACCATATATTTT; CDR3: CASSSLGITGNTIYF
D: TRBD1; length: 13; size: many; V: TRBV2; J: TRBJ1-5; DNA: TGTGCCAGCAGCGGGACAGGGGATCAGCCCCAGCATTTT; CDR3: CASSGTGDQPQHF
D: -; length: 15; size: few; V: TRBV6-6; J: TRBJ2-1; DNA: TGTGCCAGCAGTTATTCGAGGGACGGGGACAATGAGCAGTTCTTC; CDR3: CASSYSRDGDNEQFF
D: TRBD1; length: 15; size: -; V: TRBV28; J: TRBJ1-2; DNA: TGTGCCAGCAGTCGCCCCGGGACAGGGGTTGGTGGCTACACCTTC; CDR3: CASSRPGTGVGGYTF
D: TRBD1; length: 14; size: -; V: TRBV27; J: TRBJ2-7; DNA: TGTGCCAGCAGAGGGGACAGGGGCTTTTCCGAGCAGTACTTC; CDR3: CASRGDRGFSEQYF